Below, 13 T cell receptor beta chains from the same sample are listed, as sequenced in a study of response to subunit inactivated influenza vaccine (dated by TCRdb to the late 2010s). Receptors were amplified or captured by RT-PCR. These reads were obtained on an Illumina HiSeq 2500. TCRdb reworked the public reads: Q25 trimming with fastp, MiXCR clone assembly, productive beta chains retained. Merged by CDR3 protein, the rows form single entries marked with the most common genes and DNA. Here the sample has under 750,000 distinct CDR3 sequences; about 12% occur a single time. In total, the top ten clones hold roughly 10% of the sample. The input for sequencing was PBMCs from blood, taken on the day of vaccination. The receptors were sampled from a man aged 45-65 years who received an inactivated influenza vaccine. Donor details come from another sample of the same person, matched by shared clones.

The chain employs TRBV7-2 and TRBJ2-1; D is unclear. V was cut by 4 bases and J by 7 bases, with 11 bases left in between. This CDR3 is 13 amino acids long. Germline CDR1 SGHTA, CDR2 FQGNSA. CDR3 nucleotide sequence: TGTGCCAGCAGCTCACGTAATGTGAATGAGCAGTTCTTC. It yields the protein CASSSRNVNEQFF.

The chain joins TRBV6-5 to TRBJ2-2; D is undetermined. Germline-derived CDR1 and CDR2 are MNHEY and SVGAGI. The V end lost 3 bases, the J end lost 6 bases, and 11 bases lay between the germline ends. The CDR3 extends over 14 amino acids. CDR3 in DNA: TGTGCCAGCAGTTATATAGGTGTTCCCGGGGAGCTGTTTTTT. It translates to CASSYIGVPGELFF.

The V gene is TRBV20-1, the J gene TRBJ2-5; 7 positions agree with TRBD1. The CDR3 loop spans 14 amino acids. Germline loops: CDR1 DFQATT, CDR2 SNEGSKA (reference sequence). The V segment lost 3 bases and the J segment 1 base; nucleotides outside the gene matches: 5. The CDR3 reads CSASKGDSQETQYF. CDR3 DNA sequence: TGCAGTGCTAGTAAGGGGGACAGCCAAGAGACCCAGTACTTC.

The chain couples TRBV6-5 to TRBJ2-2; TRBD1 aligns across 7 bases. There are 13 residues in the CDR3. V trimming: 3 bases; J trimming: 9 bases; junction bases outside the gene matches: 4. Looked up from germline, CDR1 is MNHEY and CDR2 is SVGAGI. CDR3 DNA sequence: TGTGCCAGCAGTTATCGGACAGGACGGGAGCTGTTTTTT. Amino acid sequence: CASSYRTGRELFF.

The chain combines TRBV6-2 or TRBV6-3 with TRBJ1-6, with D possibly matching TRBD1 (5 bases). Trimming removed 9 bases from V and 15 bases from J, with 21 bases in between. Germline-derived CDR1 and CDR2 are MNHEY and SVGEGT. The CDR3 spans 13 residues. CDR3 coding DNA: TGTGCCAGGATCTGTCAGGGACCCTCCAGCCTCCACTTT. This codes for CARICQGPSSLHF.

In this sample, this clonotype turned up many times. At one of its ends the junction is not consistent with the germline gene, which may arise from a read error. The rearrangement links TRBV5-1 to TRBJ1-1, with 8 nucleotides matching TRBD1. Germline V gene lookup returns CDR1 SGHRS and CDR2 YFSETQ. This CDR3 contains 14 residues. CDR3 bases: TGTGCCAGCAGCTCCGGGACAGGGAACACTGAAGCTTTCTTT. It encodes CASSSGTGNTEAFF.

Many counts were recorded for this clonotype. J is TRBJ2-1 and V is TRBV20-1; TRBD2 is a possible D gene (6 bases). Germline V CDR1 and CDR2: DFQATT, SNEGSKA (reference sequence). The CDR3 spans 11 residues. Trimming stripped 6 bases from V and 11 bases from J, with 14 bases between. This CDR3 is CSAQKGGKQFF. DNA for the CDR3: TGCAGTGCCCAGAAGGGAGGAAAGCAGTTCTTC.

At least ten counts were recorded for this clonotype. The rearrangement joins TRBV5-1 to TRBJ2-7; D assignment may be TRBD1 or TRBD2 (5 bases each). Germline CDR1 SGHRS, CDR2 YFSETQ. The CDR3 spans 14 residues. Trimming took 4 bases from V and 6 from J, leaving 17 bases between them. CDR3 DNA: TGCGCCAGCAGCATTGGGACGGCTCGGGCCGAGCAGTACTTC. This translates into CASSIGTARAEQYF.

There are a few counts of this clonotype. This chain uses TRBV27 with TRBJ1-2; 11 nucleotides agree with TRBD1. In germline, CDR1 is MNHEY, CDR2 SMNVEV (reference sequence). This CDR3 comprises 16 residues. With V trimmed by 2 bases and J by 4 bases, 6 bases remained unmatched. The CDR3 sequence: CASSLGDRGFPYGYTF. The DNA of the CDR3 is TGTGCCAGCAGTTTAGGGGACAGGGGGTTCCCCTATGGCTACACCTTC.

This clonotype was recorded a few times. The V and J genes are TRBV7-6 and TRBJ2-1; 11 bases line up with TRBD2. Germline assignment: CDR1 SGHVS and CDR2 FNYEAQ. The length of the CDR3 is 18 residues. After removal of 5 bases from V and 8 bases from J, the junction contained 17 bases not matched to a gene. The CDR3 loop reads CASSLLSEPRLAGYEQFF. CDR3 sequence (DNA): TGTGCCAGCAGCCTGCTCTCCGAACCGAGACTAGCGGGATATGAGCAGTTCTTC.

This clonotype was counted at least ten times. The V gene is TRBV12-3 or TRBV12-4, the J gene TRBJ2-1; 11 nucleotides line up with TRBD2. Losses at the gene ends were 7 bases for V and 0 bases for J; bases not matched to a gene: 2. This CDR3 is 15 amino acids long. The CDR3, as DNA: TGTGCCAGCACTAGCGGGGGGAGCTCCTACAATGAGCAGTTCTTC. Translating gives CASTSGGSSYNEQFF.

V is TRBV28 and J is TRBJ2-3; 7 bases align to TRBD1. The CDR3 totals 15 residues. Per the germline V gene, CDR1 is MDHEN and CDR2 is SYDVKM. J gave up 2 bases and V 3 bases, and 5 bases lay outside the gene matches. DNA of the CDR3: TGTGCCAGCAGTTTTTGGGGACAGATCACAGATACGCAGTATTTT. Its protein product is CASSFWGQITDTQYF.

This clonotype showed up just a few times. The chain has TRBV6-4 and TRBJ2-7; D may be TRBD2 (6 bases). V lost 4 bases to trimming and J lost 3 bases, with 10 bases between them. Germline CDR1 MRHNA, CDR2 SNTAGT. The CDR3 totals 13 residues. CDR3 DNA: TGTGCCAGCAGTGTTAGCGGAAACTACGAGCAGTACTTC. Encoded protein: CASSVSGNYEQYF.